This T cell receptor (beta chain) came from a study of blood T cell repertoires in COVID-19. The CDR3 extends over 15 amino acids. Germline V gene data show CDR1 as SGHTA and CDR2 as FQGNSA. Trimming cost V 0 bases and J 7 bases; bases outside gene matches: 4. Per the original data handling: The assay estimated nucleated cells by amplifying reference gene primers. Using immunoSEQ multiplex PCR, the repertoire was profiled, and TCRdb retains in-frame clones only, with some absent. V, J and clone size were drawn from that table, and D and trimming were deduced from the DNA. The sample shows approximately 210,000 clones, roughly four fifths of them seen only once.

This clonotype was obtained from an older woman with active or convalescent COVID-19. Sequencing was carried out using peripheral blood. The chain employs TRBV7-2 and TRBJ1-4; 8 bases map to TRBD1. CDR3 coding DNA: TGTGCCAGCAGCTTAGCGCAGGGGGCAGCTGAAAAACTGTTTTTT. It specifies CASSLAQGAAEKLFF.